The sequence of this T cell receptor beta chain was determined in a study of spatial heterogeneity in lung cancer. This clonotype has more than one count but fewer than ten. Its antigen is not known. In the library, each TCR cDNA molecule bore its own unique molecular identifier. TCRdb ran MiXCR on the 5' RACE reads and lists one entry per CDR3 protein. The table includes almost 75,000 distinct CDR3 sequences, 13% detected once. Whole-study results and caveats: Blood carried ubiquitous expanded tumor TCRs more at resection than follow-up.

Between the trimmed V and J ends, which lost 1 base and 0 bases, there was a span of 6 bases. Germline lookup yields CDR1 SQVTM and CDR2 ANQGSEA. There are 13 residues in the CDR3. The time point: sample taken at primary tumor resection. No cells were sorted before sequencing. The whole RNA sequenced was extracted from tumor, nontumor lung or frozen PBMC. There were approximately 69 donors, all of them untreated patients with early-stage non-small cell lung cancer. The source material was PBMCs, sampled at surgery. V usage is TRBV29-1 and J usage is TRBJ1-1; a possible D gene is TRBD1 (5 bases). This sequence was found in a male donor with early-stage non-small cell lung cancer. In nucleotides, the CDR3 is TGCAGCGTTGAAGGACAGCTGAACACTGAAGCTTTCTTT. Translated, it gives CSVEGQLNTEAFF.